These T cell receptor beta chains were read from a single sample in a study of blood T cell repertoires in COVID-19. Profiling relied on immunoSEQ multiplex PCR, and the TCRdb table lists in-frame clones only, not all of them. The table records 470,000 or so clones, 70% to 90% of them present only once. The sample comprised PBMCs or T cells enriched from blood (not recorded which). These receptors came from a young woman with acute COVID-19. CDR3s include the opening cysteine and the closing phenylalanine or tryptophan. The order of the fields is J gene, V gene, D gene, clone size, CDR3 protein, CDR3 DNA. A D gene is named only where the DNA matches it firmly. Expanded clones get a size class; other rows say once, few or many, or leave the size out.

>TRBJ2-2|TRBV4-3|TRBD2|NA
CASSPGTSGRNTGELFF
TGCGCCAGCAGCCCCGGGACTAGCGGGAGGAACACCGGGGAGCTGTTTTTT
>TRBJ2-7|TRBV28|TRBD1|NA
CASSSGQGPNYEQYF
TGTGCCAGCAGCAGCGGACAGGGACCTAACTACGAGCAGTACTTC
>TRBJ2-7|TRBV7-2|TRBD2|NA
CASSLGGYSYEQYF
TGTGCCAGCAGCCTGGGGGGGTACTCCTACGAGCAGTACTTC
>TRBJ2-1|TRBV11-2|NA|NA
CASSLAAGPKIF
TGTGCCAGCAGCTTAGCCGCAGGCCCCAAGATCTTC
>TRBJ1-3|TRBV6-2/TRBV6-3|NA|NA
CASSYSGGNSGNTIYF
TGTGCCAGCAGTTACTCAGGAGGAAACTCTGGAAACACCATATATTTT
>TRBJ2-3|TRBV4-2|TRBD2|NA
CASSQEAGGGTDTQYF
TGTGCCAGCAGCCAAGAGGCGGGCGGGGGGACAGATACGCAGTATTTT
>TRBJ2-1|TRBV18|TRBD1|NA
CATHHRDRAWNEQFF
TGTGCCACCCACCACCGGGACAGGGCGTGGAATGAGCAGTTCTTC
>TRBJ1-1|TRBV19|NA|once
CASRPDIGVDTEAFF
TGTGCCAGTAGACCTGACATAGGGGTTGACACTGAAGCTTTCTTT
>TRBJ1-5|TRBV7-2|TRBD1|NA
CASSETGASNQPQHF
TGTGCCAGCAGCGAAACAGGGGCAAGCAATCAGCCCCAGCATTTT
>TRBJ1-6|TRBV27|TRBD1|NA
CASSLDRVGSPLHF
TGTGCCAGCAGTTTAGACAGGGTCGGTTCACCCCTCCACTTT
>TRBJ1-3|TRBV6-6|TRBD1|NA
CASRTGNPSGNTIYF
TGTGCCAGCAGGACAGGGAACCCCTCTGGAAACACCATATATTTT
>TRBJ2-3|TRBV10-3|NA|NA
CAISESRSTDTQYF
TGTGCCATCAGTGAGTCGAGAAGCACAGATACGCAGTATTTT
>TRBJ1-2|TRBV5-1|TRBD1|NA
CASFATGGFGYTF
TGCGCCAGCTTCGCGACAGGGGGCTTTGGCTACACCTTC
>TRBJ2-7|TRBV4-1|TRBD1|NA
CASSPGQADEQYF
TGCGCCAGCAGCCCGGGACAGGCCGACGAGCAGTACTTC
>TRBJ2-5|TRBV3-1/TRBV3-2|TRBD1|once
CASSQDPTGEVETQYF
TGTGCCAGCAGCCAAGACCCGACAGGGGAGGTTGAGACCCAGTACTTC
>TRBJ1-5|TRBV9|NA|NA
CASSVGAGLNQPQHF
TGTGCCAGCAGCGTAGGGGCAGGTCTGAATCAGCCCCAGCATTTT
>TRBJ1-1|TRBV13|NA|NA
CASSNPGTEAFF
TGTGCCAGCAGTAACCCCGGCACTGAAGCTTTCTTT
>TRBJ2-7|TRBV29-1|NA|NA
CSVYGGFEQYF
TGCAGCGTTTACGGGGGATTCGAGCAGTACTTC
>TRBJ2-1|TRBV19|TRBD2|NA
CASSSPSGTDEQFF
TGTGCCAGTAGTTCCCCTAGCGGGACAGATGAGCAGTTCTTC
>TRBJ2-7|TRBV19|TRBD2|NA
CASSGGAGGTYEQYF
TGTGCCAGTAGTGGTGGGGCGGGAGGGACCTACGAGCAGTACTTC
>TRBJ2-2|TRBV7-8|NA|NA
CASSPIAGELFF
TGTGCCAGCAGCCCAATAGCCGGGGAGCTGTTTTTT
>TRBJ2-1|TRBV5-6|TRBD2|NA
CASSSSGGAGEQFF
TGTGCCAGCAGCTCTAGCGGGGGGGCAGGTGAGCAGTTCTTC
>TRBJ2-1|TRBV4-2|TRBD2|NA
CASSQRTSGELNEQFF
TGTGCCAGCAGCCAACGGACTAGCGGGGAGCTCAATGAGCAGTTCTTC
>TRBJ2-3|TRBV19|TRBD2|NA
CASNPTAGGPDTQYF
TGTGCCAGTAACCCGACAGCGGGAGGGCCGGATACGCAGTATTTT
>TRBJ2-5|TRBV9|TRBD2|NA
CASTRGGGGYQETQYF
TGTGCCAGCACCCGGGGGGGCGGGGGCTACCAAGAGACCCAGTACTTC
>TRBJ2-7|TRBV4-1|TRBD2|NA
CASSQRTSGSPYEQYF
TGCGCCAGCAGCCAAAGGACTAGCGGGAGTCCCTACGAGCAGTACTTC
>TRBJ2-7|TRBV5-5|TRBD2|NA
CASSPGLAGLEQYF
TGTGCCAGCAGCCCGGGACTAGCGGGACTCGAGCAGTACTTC
>TRBJ2-7|TRBV9|TRBD1|NA
CASSEGQGAYEQYF
TGTGCCAGCAGCGAAGGACAGGGGGCCTACGAGCAGTACTTC
>TRBJ2-1|TRBV5-4|TRBD2|NA
CASSFSGGGNNEQFF
TGTGCCAGCAGCTTTTCTGGGGGAGGGAACAATGAGCAGTTCTTC
>TRBJ1-2|TRBV11-2|NA|NA
CASSLEGAPNYGYTF
TGTGCCAGCAGCTTAGAGGGGGCGCCGAACTATGGCTACACCTTC
>TRBJ1-4|TRBV7-9|NA|NA
CASSLVSTREKLFF
TGTGCCAGCAGCTTAGTATCGACACGGGAAAAACTGTTTTTT
>TRBJ2-3|TRBV6-2/TRBV6-3|TRBD2|NA
CASSSTIRLAGTDTQYF
TGTGCCAGCAGTTCGACGATTAGACTAGCGGGCACAGATACGCAGTATTTT
>TRBJ2-5|TRBV5-5|NA|NA
CASNLAQNPQETQYF
TGTGCCAGCAATCTAGCGCAGAATCCTCAAGAGACCCAGTACTTC
>TRBJ2-1|TRBV7-2|TRBD1|NA
CASSLRQGSYNEQFF
TGTGCCAGCAGCTTAAGACAGGGCTCCTACAATGAGCAGTTCTTC
>TRBJ2-7|TRBV6-5|NA|NA
CASTHREGVEQYF
TGTGCCAGCACGCACAGGGAAGGGGTCGAGCAGTACTTC
>TRBJ2-3|TRBV7-6|NA|NA
CASSLGGVYSTDTQYF
TGTGCCAGCAGCTTAGGGGGGGTATATAGCACAGATACGCAGTATTTT
>TRBJ2-7|TRBV18|TRBD1|NA
CASSPTGQGGYEQYF
TGTGCCAGCTCACCCACGGGACAGGGAGGCTACGAGCAGTACTTC
>TRBJ1-1|TRBV7-2|NA|NA
CASSLQGIANTEAFF
TGTGCCAGCAGCTTACAGGGAATCGCCAACACTGAAGCTTTCTTT
>TRBJ2-7|TRBV11-2|TRBD1|once
CASGNPGQGTYEQYF
TGTGCCAGCGGCAACCCGGGACAGGGGACCTACGAGCAGTACTTC
>TRBJ1-5|TRBV10-3|NA|NA
CAISNGGGFGQPQHF
TGTGCCATCAGTAACGGGGGGGGGTTTGGTCAGCCCCAGCATTTT
>TRBJ2-7|TRBV2|TRBD1|NA
CASRVGGTGLFGEQYF
TGTGCCAGCAGGGTAGGCGGGACAGGCCTTTTCGGGGAGCAGTACTTC
>TRBJ1-2|TRBV20-1|NA|few
CSALGVRAF
TGCAGTGCGCTGGGAGTCCGAGCCTTC
>TRBJ1-1|TRBV7-9|NA|NA
CASSLARTVNTEAFF
TGTGCCAGCAGCTTAGCGAGGACAGTTAACACTGAAGCTTTCTTT
>TRBJ2-3|TRBV7-6|TRBD2|NA
CASSYGLGGSTDTQYF
TGTGCCAGCAGCTACGGACTGGGGGGGAGCACAGATACGCAGTATTTT
>TRBJ2-5|TRBV5-8|NA|NA
CASSGEETQYF
TGTGCCAGCAGCGGAGAAGAGACCCAGTACTTC
>TRBJ2-2|TRBV18|TRBD1|NA
CASSPTDRDTGELFF
TGTGCCAGCTCACCAACAGACAGGGACACCGGGGAGCTGTTTTTT
>TRBJ1-1|TRBV9|NA|NA
CASSAGQNTEAFF
TGTGCCAGCAGCGCGGGACAGAACACTGAAGCTTTCTTT
>TRBJ1-2|TRBV7-2|NA|NA
CASPIGGYGYTF
TGTGCCAGCCCAATCGGGGGCTATGGCTACACCTTC
>TRBJ2-3|TRBV11-3|TRBD2|once
CASSLGIAGAVDTQYF
TGTGCCAGCAGCTTGGGTATAGCGGGGGCCGTAGATACGCAGTATTTT
>TRBJ2-5|TRBV15|TRBD2|NA
CATSSIAGALRETQYF
TGTGCCACCAGCAGCATAGCGGGGGCCCTTCGGGAGACCCAGTACTTC
>TRBJ1-5|TRBV20-1|NA|NA
CSASQGFGDQPQHF
TGCAGTGCTAGTCAGGGGTTTGGCGATCAGCCCCAGCATTTT
>TRBJ1-4|TRBV3-1/TRBV3-2|TRBD1|NA
CASSQEGRQGRRKLFF
TGTGCCAGCAGCCAAGAGGGGAGACAGGGACGAAGGAAACTGTTTTTT
>TRBJ1-5|TRBV4-1|NA|NA
CASSQDQIGNQPQHF
TGCGCCAGCAGCCAAGATCAGATTGGTAATCAGCCCCAGCATTTT